This T cell receptor (beta chain) was documented in a study of long-term antiretroviral therapy in people with HIV. Germline loops: CDR1 LGHNA, CDR2 YNFKEQ. There are 16 residues in the CDR3. V dropped 1 base and J dropped 0 bases, with 11 bases sitting between them. Investigators performed immunoSEQ version v3.0 at survey level. The repertoire was sequenced with immunoSEQ multiplex PCR; TCRdb's copy has only in-frame clones and lacks some. This table has around 40,000 clones, 86% appearing once. The clonotype was recovered from a woman aged 45-59 years with HIV. V usage is TRBV4-2 and J usage is TRBJ2-3; D possibly corresponds to TRBD2 (5 bases). The source material was unsorted PBMCs, sampled 0.1 years before starting antiretroviral therapy. The CDR3 loop reads CASSQALATSTDTQYF. In DNA form, the CDR3 reads TGTGCCAGCAGCCAAGCCCTAGCTACTAGCACAGATACGCAGTATTTT.